Reported below is one T cell receptor beta chain. The data originate from a study of control samples from healthy donors and cancer patients. The CDR3 is 14 residues long. The germline V and J ends were trimmed by 4 bases and 1 base, with 8 bases remaining between them. CDR1 and CDR2 from the germline V gene are LGHNA and YNFKEQ. The assay was immunoSEQ multiplex PCR, and TCRdb's table has in-frame clones only and misses some. The table has about 160,000 clones, over 85% seen once. The TCR comes from a man aged 30-40 years in good health. The sequenced sample consisted of blood. The rearrangement uses TRBV4-2 and TRBJ1-3; unclear D gene. Written as DNA, the CDR3 is TGTGCCAGCAGCCCCTCGGGATCTGGAAACACCATATATTTT. Its translation: CASSPSGSGNTIYF.